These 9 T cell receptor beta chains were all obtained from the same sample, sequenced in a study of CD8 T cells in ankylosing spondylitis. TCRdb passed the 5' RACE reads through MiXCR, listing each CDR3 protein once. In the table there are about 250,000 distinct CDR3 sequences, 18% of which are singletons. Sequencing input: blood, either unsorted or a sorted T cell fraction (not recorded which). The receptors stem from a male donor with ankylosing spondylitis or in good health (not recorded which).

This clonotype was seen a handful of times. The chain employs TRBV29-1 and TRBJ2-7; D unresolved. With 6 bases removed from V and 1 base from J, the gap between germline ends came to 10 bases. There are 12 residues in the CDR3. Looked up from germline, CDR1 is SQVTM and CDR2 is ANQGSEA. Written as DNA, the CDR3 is TGCAGCGTCGCGGATGGATCCTACGAGCAGTACTTC. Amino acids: CSVADGSYEQYF.

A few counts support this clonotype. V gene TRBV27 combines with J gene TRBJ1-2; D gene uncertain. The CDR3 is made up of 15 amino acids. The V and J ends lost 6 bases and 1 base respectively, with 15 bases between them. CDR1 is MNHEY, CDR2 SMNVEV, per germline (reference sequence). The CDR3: CASSPNRAVNYGYTF. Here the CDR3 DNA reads TGTGCCAGCAGCCCCAATAGGGCGGTTAACTATGGCTACACCTTC.

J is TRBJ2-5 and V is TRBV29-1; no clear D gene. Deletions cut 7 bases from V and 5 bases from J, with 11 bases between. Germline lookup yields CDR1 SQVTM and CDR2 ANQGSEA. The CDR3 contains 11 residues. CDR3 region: CSASFGETQYF. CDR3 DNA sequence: TGCAGCGCCTCATTTGGGGAGACCCAGTACTTC. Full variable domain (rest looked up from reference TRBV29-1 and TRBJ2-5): SAVISQKPSRDICQRGTSLTIQCQVDSQVTMMFWYRQQPGQSLTLIATANQGSEATYESGFVIDKFPISRPNLTFSTLTVSNMSPEDSSIYLCSASFGETQYFGPGTRLLVL.

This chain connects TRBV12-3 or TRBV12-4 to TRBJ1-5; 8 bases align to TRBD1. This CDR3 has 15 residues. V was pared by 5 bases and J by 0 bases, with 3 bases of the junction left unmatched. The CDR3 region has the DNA TGTGCCAGCAGTGGACAGGGCTTTAGCAATCAGCCCCAGCATTTT. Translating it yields CASSGQGFSNQPQHF.

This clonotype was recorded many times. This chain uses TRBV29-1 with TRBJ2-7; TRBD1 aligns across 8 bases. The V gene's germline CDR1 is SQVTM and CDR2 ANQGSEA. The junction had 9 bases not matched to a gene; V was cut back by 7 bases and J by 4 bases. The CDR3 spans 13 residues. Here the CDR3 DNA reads TGCAGCGCCCGGGGGCAGGGGGCGTACGAGCAGTACTTC. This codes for CSARGQGAYEQYF.

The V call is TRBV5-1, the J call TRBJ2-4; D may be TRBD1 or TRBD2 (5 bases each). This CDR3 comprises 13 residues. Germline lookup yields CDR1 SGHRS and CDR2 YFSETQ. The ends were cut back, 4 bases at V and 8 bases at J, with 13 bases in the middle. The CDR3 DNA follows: TGCGCCAGCAGCATTGACCTGGGGGACATTCAGTACTTC. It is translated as CASSIDLGDIQYF.

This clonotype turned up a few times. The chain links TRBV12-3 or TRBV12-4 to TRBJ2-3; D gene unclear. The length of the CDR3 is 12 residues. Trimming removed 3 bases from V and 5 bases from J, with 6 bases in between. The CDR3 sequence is CASSFGIDTQYF. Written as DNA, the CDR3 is TGTGCCAGCAGTTTTGGTATAGATACGCAGTATTTT.

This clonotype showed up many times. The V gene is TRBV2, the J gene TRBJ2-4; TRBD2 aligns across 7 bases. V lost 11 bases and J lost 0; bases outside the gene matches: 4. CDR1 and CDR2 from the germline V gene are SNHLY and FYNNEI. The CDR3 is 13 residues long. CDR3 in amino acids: CAGGGLAKNIQYF. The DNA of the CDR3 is TGTGCCGGGGGGGGACTAGCCAAAAACATTCAGTACTTC.

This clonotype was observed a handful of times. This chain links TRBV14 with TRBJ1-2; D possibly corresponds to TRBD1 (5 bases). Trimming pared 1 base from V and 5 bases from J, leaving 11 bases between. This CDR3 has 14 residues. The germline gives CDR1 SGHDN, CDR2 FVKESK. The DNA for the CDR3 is TGTGCCAGCAGCCAAGGAGGGGCAGCTTATGGCTACACCTTC. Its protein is CASSQGGAAYGYTF.